Given below is one TCR beta chain in context. About 0.45 to 1 ug RNA was reverse transcribed with random hexamers. One entry per CDR3 protein, called by TCRdb with MiXCR from the immunoSEQ multiplex PCR reads. Here the sample spans around 300,000 distinct CDR3 sequences, approximately 85% being singletons. This entry comes from a study of CD8 T cells in Susac syndrome. The T cells that were sequenced for TCR beta were CD8+ and CD4+ cells from blood. Bulk CD8+ and CD4+ cells came from magnetic negative isolation; CD8+ TEMRA by FACS. This sequence was found in a human donor with multiple sclerosis. The specimen sequenced was CD8+ T cells from PBMCs.

CDR3 protein: CASSPHFATNVLTF. The CDR3 coding sequence is TGTGCCAGCAGTCCGCACTTCGCCACCAACGTCCTGACTTTC. The chain couples TRBV28 to TRBJ2-6; D ambiguous. V lost 5 bases and J lost 8, with 13 bases in between. In germline, CDR1 is MDHEN, CDR2 SYDVKM. The CDR3 totals 14 residues.